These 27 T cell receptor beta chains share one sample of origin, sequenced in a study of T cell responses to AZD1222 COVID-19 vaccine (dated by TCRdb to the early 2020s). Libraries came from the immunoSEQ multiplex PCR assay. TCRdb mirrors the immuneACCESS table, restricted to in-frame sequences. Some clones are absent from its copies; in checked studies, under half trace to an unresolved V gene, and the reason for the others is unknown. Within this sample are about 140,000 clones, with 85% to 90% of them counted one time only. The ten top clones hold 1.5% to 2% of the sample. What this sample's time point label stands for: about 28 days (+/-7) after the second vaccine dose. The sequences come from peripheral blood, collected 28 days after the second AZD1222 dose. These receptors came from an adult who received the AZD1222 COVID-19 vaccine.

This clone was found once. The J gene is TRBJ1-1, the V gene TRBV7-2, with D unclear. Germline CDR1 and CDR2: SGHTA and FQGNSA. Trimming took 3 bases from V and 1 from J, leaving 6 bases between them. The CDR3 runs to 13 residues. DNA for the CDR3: TGTGCCAGCAGCTTTTATTCGAACACTGAAGCTTTCTTT. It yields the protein CASSFYSNTEAFF.

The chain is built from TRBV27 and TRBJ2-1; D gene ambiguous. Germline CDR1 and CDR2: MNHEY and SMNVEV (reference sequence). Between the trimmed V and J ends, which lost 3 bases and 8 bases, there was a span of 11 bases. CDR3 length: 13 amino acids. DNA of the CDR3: TGTGCCAGCAGTTTTATTAGAACCGATGAGCAGTTCTTC. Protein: CASSFIRTDEQFF.

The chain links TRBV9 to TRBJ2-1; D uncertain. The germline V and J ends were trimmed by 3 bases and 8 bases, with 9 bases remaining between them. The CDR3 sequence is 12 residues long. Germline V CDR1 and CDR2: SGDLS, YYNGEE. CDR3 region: CASSDTPDEQFF. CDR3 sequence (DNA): TGTGCCAGCAGCGACACGCCGGATGAGCAGTTCTTC.

CDR3 residues: CASSQDRLSETQYF. The CDR3 bases are TGTGCCAGCAGCCAAGATAGACTCTCAGAGACCCAGTACTTC. The rearrangement uses TRBV14 and TRBJ2-5, with D unclear. CDR1 SGHDN and CDR2 FVKESK come from the germline V gene. CDR3 size: 14 residues. Trimming left V 0 bases short and J 4 bases short, with 9 bases between.

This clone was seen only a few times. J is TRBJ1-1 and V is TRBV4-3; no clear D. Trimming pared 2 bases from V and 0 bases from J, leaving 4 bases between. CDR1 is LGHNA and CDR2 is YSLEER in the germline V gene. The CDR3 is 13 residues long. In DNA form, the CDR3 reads TGCGCCAGCAGCCAACATGTGAACACTGAAGCTTTCTTT. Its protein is CASSQHVNTEAFF.

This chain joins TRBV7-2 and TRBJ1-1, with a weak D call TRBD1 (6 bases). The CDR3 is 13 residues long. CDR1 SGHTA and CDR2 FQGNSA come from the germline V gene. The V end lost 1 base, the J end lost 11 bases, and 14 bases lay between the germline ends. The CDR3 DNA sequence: TGTGCCAGCAGCTTAGTGCGGGGGGCCTGGGCTTTCTTT. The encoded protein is CASSLVRGAWAFF.

CDR3: CASSRLRAGTYNEQFF. The CDR3 DNA reads TGTGCCAGCAGCCGCCTTCGGGCGGGAACCTACAATGAGCAGTTCTTC. J is TRBJ2-1 and V is TRBV28; TRBD2 is a possible D gene (6 bases). The CDR3 consists of 16 residues. Germline loops: CDR1 MDHEN, CDR2 SYDVKM. V was pared by 6 bases and J by 2 bases, with 17 bases between.

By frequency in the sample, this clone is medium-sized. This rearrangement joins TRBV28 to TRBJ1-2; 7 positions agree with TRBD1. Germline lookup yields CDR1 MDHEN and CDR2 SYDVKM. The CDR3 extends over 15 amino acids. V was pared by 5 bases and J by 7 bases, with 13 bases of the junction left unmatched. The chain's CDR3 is CASSTGPTGIGGYTF. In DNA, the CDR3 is TGTGCCAGCAGTACCGGACCGACAGGGATCGGTGGCTACACCTTC.

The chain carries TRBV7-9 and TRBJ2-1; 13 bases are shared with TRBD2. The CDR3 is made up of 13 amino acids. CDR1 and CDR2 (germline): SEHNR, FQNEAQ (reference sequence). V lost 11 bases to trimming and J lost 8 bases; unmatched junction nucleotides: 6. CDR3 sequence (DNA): TGTGCCGGCGGACTAGCGGGAGCCGATGAGCAGTTCTTC. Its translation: CAGGLAGADEQFF.

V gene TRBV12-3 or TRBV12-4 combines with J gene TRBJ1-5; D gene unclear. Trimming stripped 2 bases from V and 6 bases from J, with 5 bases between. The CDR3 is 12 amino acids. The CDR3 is CASSLKPQPQHF. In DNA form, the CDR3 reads TGTGCCAGCAGTTTAAAACCTCAGCCCCAGCATTTT.

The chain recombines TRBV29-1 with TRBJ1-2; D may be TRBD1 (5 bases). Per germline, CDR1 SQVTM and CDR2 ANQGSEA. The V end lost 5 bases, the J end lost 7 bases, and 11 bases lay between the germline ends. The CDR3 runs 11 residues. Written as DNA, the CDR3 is TGCAGCGTTTCGGCGAGGGGTGGCTACACCTTC. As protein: CSVSARGGYTF. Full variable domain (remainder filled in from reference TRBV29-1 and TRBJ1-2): SAVISQKPSRDICQRGTSLTIQCQVDSQVTMMFWYRQQPGQSLTLIATANQGSEATYESGFVIDKFPISRPNLTFSTLTVSNMSPEDSSIYLCSVSARGGYTFGSGTRLTVV.

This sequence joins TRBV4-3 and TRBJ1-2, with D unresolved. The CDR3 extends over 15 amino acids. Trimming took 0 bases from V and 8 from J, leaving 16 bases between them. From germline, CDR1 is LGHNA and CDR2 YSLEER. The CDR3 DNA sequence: TGCGCCAGCAGCCAAGATCTGACGGCTCCCTGGGGCTACACCTTC. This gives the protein CASSQDLTAPWGYTF.

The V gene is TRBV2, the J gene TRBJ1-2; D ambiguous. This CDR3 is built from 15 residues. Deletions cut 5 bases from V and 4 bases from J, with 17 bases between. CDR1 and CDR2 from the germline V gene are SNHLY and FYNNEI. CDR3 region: CASSQASGNPYGYTF. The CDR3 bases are TGTGCCAGCAGTCAGGCGTCGGGGAACCCCTATGGCTACACCTTC.

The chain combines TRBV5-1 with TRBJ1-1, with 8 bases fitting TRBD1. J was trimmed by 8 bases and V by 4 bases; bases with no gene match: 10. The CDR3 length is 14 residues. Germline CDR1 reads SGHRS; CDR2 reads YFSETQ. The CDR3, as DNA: TGCGCCAGCAGCCCCCAAACAGGGGGGAAGGAAGCTTTCTTT. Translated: CASSPQTGGKEAFF.

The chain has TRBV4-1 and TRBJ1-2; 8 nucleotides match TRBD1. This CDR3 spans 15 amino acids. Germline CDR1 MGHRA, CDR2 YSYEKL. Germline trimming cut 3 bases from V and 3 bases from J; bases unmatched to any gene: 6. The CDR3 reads CASSQQTGVHYGYTF. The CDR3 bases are TGCGCCAGCAGCCAGCAGACAGGGGTCCACTATGGCTACACCTTC.

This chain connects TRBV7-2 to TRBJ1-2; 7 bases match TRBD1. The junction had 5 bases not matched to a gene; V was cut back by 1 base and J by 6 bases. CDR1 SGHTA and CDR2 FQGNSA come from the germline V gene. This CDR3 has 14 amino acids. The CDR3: CASSLVRGTDGYTF. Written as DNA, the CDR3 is TGTGCCAGCAGCTTAGTTCGTGGGACAGATGGCTACACCTTC.

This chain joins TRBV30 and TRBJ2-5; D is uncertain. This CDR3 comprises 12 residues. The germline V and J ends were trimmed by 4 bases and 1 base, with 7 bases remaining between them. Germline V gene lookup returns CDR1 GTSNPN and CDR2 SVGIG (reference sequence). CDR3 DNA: TGTGCCTGGACCCAGCGCCAAGAGACCCAGTACTTC. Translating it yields CAWTQRQETQYF.

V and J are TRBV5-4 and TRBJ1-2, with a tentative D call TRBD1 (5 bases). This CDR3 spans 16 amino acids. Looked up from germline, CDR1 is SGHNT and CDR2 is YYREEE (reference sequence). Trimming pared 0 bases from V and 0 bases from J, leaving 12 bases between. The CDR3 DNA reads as TGTGCCAGCAGCTTGGACAGACAGCCTTCTAACTATGGCTACACCTTC. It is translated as CASSLDRQPSNYGYTF.

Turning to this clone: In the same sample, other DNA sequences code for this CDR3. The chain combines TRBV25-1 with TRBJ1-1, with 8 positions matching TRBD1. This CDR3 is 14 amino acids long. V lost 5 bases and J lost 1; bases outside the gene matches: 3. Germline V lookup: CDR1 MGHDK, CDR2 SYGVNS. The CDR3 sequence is CASSRGQGNTEAFF. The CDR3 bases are TGTGCCAGCAGTAGAGGACAGGGGAACACTGAAGCTTTCTTT.

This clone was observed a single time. As DNA, the CDR3 is TGTGCCAGCAGCCAAGGCGGGGGCCCCGGCACAGATACGCAGTATTTT. This gives the protein CASSQGGGPGTDTQYF. This chain joins TRBV4-2 and TRBJ2-3; D possibly corresponds to TRBD2 (7 bases). Between the trimmed V and J ends, which lost 1 base and 1 base, there was a span of 12 bases. The CDR3 is 16 amino acids. Germline lookup yields CDR1 LGHNA and CDR2 YNFKEQ.

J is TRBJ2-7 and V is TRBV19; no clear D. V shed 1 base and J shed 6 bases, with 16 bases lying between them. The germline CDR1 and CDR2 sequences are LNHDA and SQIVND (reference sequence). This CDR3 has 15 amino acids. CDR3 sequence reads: CASSIVPGGTSEQYF. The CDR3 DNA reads TGTGCCAGTAGTATAGTTCCGGGTGGTACTTCCGAGCAGTACTTC.

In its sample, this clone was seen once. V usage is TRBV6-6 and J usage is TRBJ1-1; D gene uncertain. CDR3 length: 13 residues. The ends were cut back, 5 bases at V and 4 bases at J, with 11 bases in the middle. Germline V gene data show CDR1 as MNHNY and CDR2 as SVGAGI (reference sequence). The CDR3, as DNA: TGTGCCAGCAGTCGTGGGGATGGCACTGAAGCTTTCTTT. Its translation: CASSRGDGTEAFF.

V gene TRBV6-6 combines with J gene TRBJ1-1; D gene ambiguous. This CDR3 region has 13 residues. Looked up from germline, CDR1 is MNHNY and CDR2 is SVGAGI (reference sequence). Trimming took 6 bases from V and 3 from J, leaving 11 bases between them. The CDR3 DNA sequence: TGTGCCAGCAGCCCCGTCGCTGACACTGAAGCTTTCTTT. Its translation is CASSPVADTEAFF.

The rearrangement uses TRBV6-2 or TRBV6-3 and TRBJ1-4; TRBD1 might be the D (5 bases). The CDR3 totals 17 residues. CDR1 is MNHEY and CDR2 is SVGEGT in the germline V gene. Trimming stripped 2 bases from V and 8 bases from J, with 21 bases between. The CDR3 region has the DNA TGTGCCAGCAGTTACCGTCGGGACGGACCCATGGACGAAAAACTGTTTTTT. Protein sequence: CASSYRRDGPMDEKLFF.

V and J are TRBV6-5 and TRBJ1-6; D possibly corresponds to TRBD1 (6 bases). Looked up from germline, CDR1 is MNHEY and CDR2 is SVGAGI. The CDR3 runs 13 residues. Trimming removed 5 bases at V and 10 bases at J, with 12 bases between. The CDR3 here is CASSQQRGSPLHF. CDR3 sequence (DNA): TGTGCCAGCAGTCAACAGAGGGGGTCACCCCTCCACTTT.

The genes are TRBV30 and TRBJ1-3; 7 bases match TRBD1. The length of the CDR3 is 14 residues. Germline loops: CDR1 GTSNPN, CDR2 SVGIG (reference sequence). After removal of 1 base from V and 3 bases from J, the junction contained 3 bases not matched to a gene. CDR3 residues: CAWSEGAGGNTIYF. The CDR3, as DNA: TGTGCCTGGAGTGAGGGGGCAGGTGGAAACACCATATATTTT.

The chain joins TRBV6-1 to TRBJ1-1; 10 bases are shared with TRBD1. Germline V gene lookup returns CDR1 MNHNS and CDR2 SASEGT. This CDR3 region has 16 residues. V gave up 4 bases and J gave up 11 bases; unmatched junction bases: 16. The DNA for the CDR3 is TGTGCCAGCAGTGCCCGTTTATCGGGACAGGGGATTTATGCTTTCTTT. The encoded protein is CASSARLSGQGIYAFF.